A single sample is the source of the 9 T cell receptor beta chains below, sequenced in a study of IL-32 and malignant T cell survival in cutaneous lymphoma. Blood came from patients with leukemic cutaneous T cell lymphoma, or Sezary syndrome. The protocol was immunoSEQ multiplex PCR, while the TCRdb copy is restricted to in-frame clones and leaves out a portion. The sample holds around 900 clones; approximately 84% are singletons and the top ten take roughly 0.7%. Sequences were derived from blood, sampled on day 0. The receptor set was obtained from a human donor with cutaneous T cell lymphoma.

The V gene is TRBV2, the J gene TRBJ1-1, with D possibly matching TRBD1 (5 bases). This CDR3 contains 13 residues. Germline CDR1 is SNHLY and CDR2 is FYNNEI. Trimming removed 6 bases from V and 3 bases from J, with 11 bases in between. The CDR3 DNA reads TGTGCCAGCAGAGGGACGGCTTACACTGAAGCTTTCTTT. This sequence encodes CASRGTAYTEAFF.

The rearrangement joins TRBV5-1 to TRBJ2-7; 9 bases line up with TRBD1. Trimming took 4 bases from V and 0 from J; bases not matched to a gene: 2. Germline lookup yields CDR1 SGHRS and CDR2 YFSETQ. The CDR3 has 14 amino acids. The CDR3 is CASSRDRASYEQYF. The CDR3 bases are TGCGCCAGCAGCAGGGACAGGGCCTCCTACGAGCAGTACTTC.

V and J are TRBV13 and TRBJ2-7, with 12 bases lining up with TRBD2. The CDR3 consists of 19 residues. From germline, CDR1 is PRHDT and CDR2 FYEKMQ (reference sequence). Trimming removed 5 bases from V and 4 bases from J; junction bases left unmatched: 18. The CDR3 nucleotides read TGTGCCAGCAGCACTAGGACTAGCGGGGAAGACCGCGCCGAATACGAGCAGTACTTC. Its protein product is CASSTRTSGEDRAEYEQYF.

This chain joins TRBV28 and TRBJ1-6, with D possibly TRBD1 on 5 matching bases. CDR1 and CDR2 from the germline V gene are MDHEN and SYDVKM. The CDR3 consists of 15 residues. The ends were cut back, 3 bases at V and 8 bases at J, with 14 bases in the middle. CDR3 DNA sequence: TGTGCCAGCAGTTTTTGGGCAGGGAGAGATTCACCCCTCCACTTT. Its protein is CASSFWAGRDSPLHF.

In this sample, this clone turned up a few times. The chain employs TRBV4-1 and TRBJ1-5; the D is unclear. V was clipped by 4 bases and J by 9 bases, with 16 bases between them. This CDR3 is built from 14 residues. Germline V CDR1 and CDR2: MGHRA, YSYEKL. The CDR3 spells CASSPRTPIAPQHF. CDR3 sequence (DNA): TGCGCCAGCAGCCCCCGGACCCCTATCGCGCCCCAGCATTTT.

This clone was counted only a few times. The rearrangement links TRBV2 to TRBJ2-7, with a possible D match to TRBD1 (5 bases). Trimming cost V 10 bases and J 4 bases, with 11 bases left between them. Germline V gene lookup returns CDR1 SNHLY and CDR2 FYNNEI. The CDR3 length is 11 residues. CDR3 sequence reads: CATGQTYEQYF. In DNA, the CDR3 is TGTGCCACAGGGCAGACTTACGAGCAGTACTTC.

The chain is built from TRBV19 and TRBJ1-2; tentative D call: TRBD1 (6 bases). V lost 4 bases and J 0 bases, leaving 9 bases between the germline ends. The germline gives CDR1 LNHDA, CDR2 SQIVND (reference sequence). The length of the CDR3 is 14 residues. The CDR3 region is CASSRRDTNYGYTF. CDR3 sequence (DNA): TGTGCCAGTAGTAGACGGGACACTAACTATGGCTACACCTTC.

The CDR3 spells CASSQEEGADTQYF. CDR3 nucleotides: TGCGCCAGCAGCCAAGAAGAGGGAGCAGATACGCAGTATTTT. The V call is TRBV4-3, the J call TRBJ2-3; possible D gene TRBD2, 5 bases. The CDR3 runs 14 residues. Trimming removed 0 bases at V and 4 bases at J, with 8 bases between. CDR1 and CDR2 (germline): LGHNA, YSLEER.

The chain joins TRBV4-1 to TRBJ1-2; the match to TRBD1 covers 7 bases. This CDR3 is 15 amino acids long. The J segment lost 6 bases and the V segment lost 4 bases, leaving 11 bases of the junction unmatched. From germline, CDR1 is MGHRA and CDR2 YSYEKL. DNA of the CDR3: TGCGCCAGCAGCCCCCCTGACAGGGCCGGGGATGGCTACACCTTC. Encoded protein: CASSPPDRAGDGYTF.